The 15 T cell receptor beta chains below come from one sample, sequenced in a study of Ad26.COV2.S vaccination and SARS-CoV-2 variants. TCRdb's table, derived via immunoSEQ multiplex PCR, lists solely in-frame clones and lacks some. Counted here are roughly 400,000 clones, about 90% occurring once; the ten biggest clones make up less than 5.5%. This sample's treatment: roughly 19 received Ad26.COV2.S at low or high dose, single or two shots; 5 received placebo; per-sample allocation not given. Sample collection was performed on day 63 after the first vaccine or placebo injection. The specimen was peripheral blood, collected in a trial of Ad26.COV2.S vaccine versus placebo. The receptors here all came from a person aged 18-60 years who received the Ad26.COV2.S COVID-19 vaccine or a placebo.

The chain's CDR3 is CASSPGGLASYEQYF. The CDR3 DNA is TGTGCCAGCTCACCAGGGGGACTAGCATCCTACGAGCAGTACTTC. This chain uses TRBV18 with TRBJ2-7; 9 bases line up with TRBD2. Germline V CDR1 and CDR2: KGHSH, LQKENI. J was trimmed by 1 base and V by 2 bases; bases with no gene match: 3. The CDR3 contains 15 residues.

This rearrangement joins TRBV19 to TRBJ2-2; no reliable D call. V lost 0 bases and J lost 3, with 5 bases in between. Germline V lookup: CDR1 LNHDA, CDR2 SQIVND (reference sequence). The CDR3 has 14 residues. The CDR3 DNA reads as TGTGCCAGTAGTATAGACAGGTACACCGGGGAGCTGTTTTTT. Its translation is CASSIDRYTGELFF.

This chain links TRBV27 with TRBJ1-2; D uncertain. The CDR3 contains 13 residues. Looked up from germline, CDR1 is MNHEY and CDR2 is SMNVEV (reference sequence). V dropped 6 bases and J dropped 2 bases, with 10 bases sitting between them. CDR3 loop: CASSQRGNYGYTF. For the CDR3, the DNA is TGTGCCAGCAGCCAGAGAGGGAACTATGGCTACACCTTC.

The gene calls are TRBV6-2 or TRBV6-3 and TRBJ2-1; D gene uncertain. The CDR3 runs to 14 residues. Germline V gives CDR1 MNHEY, CDR2 SVGEGT. Trimming took 6 bases from V and 8 from J, leaving 17 bases between them. This chain's CDR3 is CASSLPASNDEQFF. The DNA of the CDR3 is TGTGCCAGCAGCCTCCCTGCTAGTAATGATGAGCAGTTCTTC.

The V call is TRBV3-1 (or the pseudogene TRBV3-2), the J call TRBJ1-6, with D possibly matching TRBD1 (5 bases). V gave up 2 bases and J gave up 0 bases, with 14 bases separating them. The germline CDR1 and CDR2 sequences are LGHDT and YNNKEL (reference sequence). The CDR3 is made up of 18 amino acids. In DNA, the CDR3 is TGTGCCAGCAGCCAAAGAGGGACCCCTAGCTCCTATAATTCACCCCTCCACTTT. This translates into CASSQRGTPSSYNSPLHF.

This clone was detected only once. The CDR3 region has the DNA TGTGCCAGTCGGACAGGGGTTAAAGAGACCCAGTACTTC. Its protein is CASRTGVKETQYF. The chain joins TRBV12-3 or TRBV12-4 to TRBJ2-5; TRBD1 aligns across 9 bases. V gave up 9 bases and J gave up 3 bases; unmatched junction bases: 5. CDR3 length: 13 amino acids.

The rearrangement joins TRBV25-1 to TRBJ2-2; D not resolved. This CDR3 is 17 amino acids long. The V gene's germline CDR1 is MGHDK and CDR2 SYGVNS. V was trimmed by 1 base and J by 6 bases, leaving 18 bases between them. CDR3 residues: CASSELGGAGFSGELFF. The CDR3, as DNA: TGTGCCAGCAGTGAATTGGGCGGCGCTGGGTTCTCCGGGGAGCTGTTTTTT.

V is TRBV5-1 and J is TRBJ2-2, with a possible D match to TRBD1 (5 bases). Germline V CDR1 and CDR2: SGHRS, YFSETQ. The CDR3 is 16 residues long. Between the trimmed V and J ends, which lost 0 bases and 1 base, there was a span of 10 bases. Here the CDR3 reads CASSLGSGLNTGELFF. The CDR3 coding sequence is TGCGCCAGCAGCTTGGGTTCAGGGTTGAACACCGGGGAGCTGTTTTTT.

This rearrangement joins TRBV4-2 to TRBJ2-3; D possibly corresponds to TRBD2 (5 bases). The length of the CDR3 is 15 residues. With 0 bases removed from V and 1 base from J, the gap between germline ends came to 8 bases. Germline V gives CDR1 LGHNA, CDR2 YNFKEQ. The DNA of the CDR3 is TGTGCCAGCAGCCAAGAGGGCGGGCGCACAGATACGCAGTATTTT. It is translated as CASSQEGGRTDTQYF.

CDR3 residues: CASSFTFTHRGGSTDYEQYF. The CDR3 coding sequence is TGTGCCAGCAGTTTCACTTTTACCCACCGTGGCGGGAGCACCGACTACGAGCAGTACTTC. The chain joins TRBV28 to TRBJ2-7; the match to TRBD2 covers 7 bases. The CDR3 runs 20 residues. From germline, CDR1 is MDHEN and CDR2 SYDVKM. V dropped 3 bases and J dropped 3; count of bases not matched to a gene: 23. Based on the CDR3 plus reference TRBV28 and TRBJ2-7, the full variable domain is DVKVTQSSRYLVKRTGEKVFLECVQDMDHENMFWYRQDPGLGLRLIYFSYDVKMKEKGDIPEGYSVSREKKERFSLILESASTNQTSMYLCASSFTFTHRGGSTDYEQYFGPGTRLTVT.

The CDR3, as DNA: TGTGCCAGCAGCTTGGGGACGCCAAATCAGCCCCAGCATTTT. Its translation is CASSLGTPNQPQHF. The genes are TRBV5-5 and TRBJ1-5, with D uncertain. This CDR3 is built from 14 residues. The V gene lost 0 bases and the J gene lost 4 bases, with 8 bases spanning the gap. Germline V gene lookup returns CDR1 SGHKS and CDR2 YYEKEE (reference sequence).

V usage is TRBV10-3 and J usage is TRBJ2-7, with D tentatively TRBD2 (6 bases). In germline, CDR1 is ENHRY, CDR2 SYGVKD. Trimming took off 0 bases at V and 3 bases at J, with 15 bases between the two ends. This CDR3 has 16 amino acids. CDR3 sequence: CAISESDSGRGYEQYF. CDR3 in DNA: TGTGCCATCAGTGAGTCGGATAGCGGTAGGGGCTACGAGCAGTACTTC.

The chain employs TRBV5-1 and TRBJ1-3, with D unresolved. V gave up 2 bases and J gave up 0 bases, with 12 bases separating them. This CDR3 has 16 residues. Germline V lookup: CDR1 SGHRS, CDR2 YFSETQ. The CDR3 DNA reads TGCGCCAGCAGCTTAGGCGGGATACTCTCTGGAAACACCATATATTTT. It specifies CASSLGGILSGNTIYF.

The chain employs TRBV14 and TRBJ1-2, with D possibly matching TRBD1 (5 bases). The CDR3 has 14 residues. Trimming left V 2 bases short and J 2 bases short, with 9 bases between. Germline loops: CDR1 SGHDN, CDR2 FVKESK. The DNA for the CDR3 is TGTGCCAGCAGCCAACAGGGATACAACTATGGCTACACCTTC. Protein product: CASSQQGYNYGYTF.

The chain carries TRBV3-1 (or the pseudogene TRBV3-2) and TRBJ1-1; perhaps TRBD1 as D (5 bases). V shed 2 bases and J shed 5 bases, with 12 bases lying between them. Germline CDR1 reads LGHDT; CDR2 reads YNNKEL (reference sequence). This CDR3 is 14 amino acids long. The CDR3, as DNA: TGTGCCAGCAGCCAATCTGCAGGGTGGACTGAAGCTTTCTTT. Translated, it gives CASSQSAGWTEAFF.